Presented here are 24 T cell receptor beta chains from one specimen sequenced in a study of T-cell memory formation after mild COVID-19. MiXCR, applied by TCRdb to the 5' RACE reads, yields one record per CDR3 protein. Of 250,000 to 350,000 distinct CDR3 sequences in the sample, 15% to 20% were seen once. The sample comprised PBMCs or a T cell subset sorted from them (not recorded which). Receptors originate from a young man who had mild COVID-19 (a few samples of this study predate the infection). Cell type and time point are not known.

This CDR3 reads CASSGDLAGWQFF. For the CDR3, the DNA is TGTGCCAGCAGCGGGGACCTGGCGGGTTGGCAGTTCTTC. This sequence joins TRBV9 and TRBJ2-1, with D perhaps being TRBD1 or TRBD2 (5 bases each). Germline assignment: CDR1 SGDLS and CDR2 YYNGEE. The CDR3 is made up of 13 amino acids. V was shortened by 3 bases and J by 12 bases, with 16 bases between the two germline ends.

This clonotype has just a few counts. V usage is TRBV18 and J usage is TRBJ2-1, with 9 bases aligning to TRBD1. Losses at the gene ends were 6 bases for V and 6 bases for J; bases not matched to a gene: 9. CDR1 is KGHSH, CDR2 LQKENI, per germline. The CDR3 sequence is 15 residues long. CDR3 sequence: CASSWQQGASNEQFF. The CDR3 nucleotides read TGTGCCAGCTCCTGGCAACAGGGGGCCTCCAATGAGCAGTTCTTC.

This chain links TRBV9 with TRBJ1-3, with TRBD1 as a possible D gene (5 bases). The ends were cut back, 0 bases at V and 8 bases at J, with 12 bases in the middle. The CDR3 is 14 residues long. CDR1 and CDR2 (germline): SGDLS, YYNGEE. The DNA for the CDR3 is TGTGCCAGCAGCGTAGCTGCACAGGCCTACACCATATATTTT. Protein product: CASSVAAQAYTIYF.

V gene TRBV5-1 combines with J gene TRBJ1-4; no clear D. This CDR3 region has 13 residues. The germline CDR1 and CDR2 sequences are SGHRS and YFSETQ. Trimming removed 5 bases at V and 5 bases at J, with 10 bases between. The CDR3 coding sequence is TGCGCCAGCAGGCCGGGCGGGAATGAAAAACTGTTTTTT. As protein: CASRPGGNEKLFF.

This clonotype was recorded at least ten times. V usage is TRBV7-8 and J usage is TRBJ1-4, with a possible D match to TRBD1 (5 bases). CDR3 length: 14 residues. Per germline, CDR1 SGHVS and CDR2 FQNEAQ. V was cut by 5 bases and J by 6 bases, with 13 bases left in between. CDR3 bases: TGTGCCAGCAGCCAGGGCTCGGGATATGAAAAACTGTTTTTT. Protein product: CASSQGSGYEKLFF.

The sample holds many counts of this clonotype. The rearrangement uses TRBV6-6 and TRBJ1-5; D is unresolved. The germline V gene encodes CDR1 MNHNY and CDR2 SVGAGI (reference sequence). This CDR3 is 14 amino acids long. V lost 1 base and J lost 1, with 5 bases in between. The CDR3 DNA reads TGTGCCAGCAGTTACTTTCAGAGCAATCAGCCCCAGCATTTT. Translated: CASSYFQSNQPQHF.

In its sample, this clonotype was seen a few times. The V and J genes are TRBV9 and TRBJ2-1; D possibly corresponds to TRBD2 (5 bases). Trimming stripped 0 bases from V and 3 bases from J, with 10 bases between. The CDR3 totals 15 residues. Per germline, CDR1 SGDLS and CDR2 YYNGEE. CDR3 residues: CASSVGEGLYNEQFF. The CDR3 DNA follows: TGTGCCAGCAGCGTAGGGGAAGGACTCTACAATGAGCAGTTCTTC.

The chain links TRBV7-2 to TRBJ2-3; TRBD2 might be the D (6 bases). The V gene's germline CDR1 is SGHTA and CDR2 FQGNSA. This CDR3 region has 15 residues. Trimming shortened V by 6 bases and J by 5 bases, and 18 bases separated the two germline ends. The CDR3 sequence: CASREGWGVRDTQYF. As DNA, the CDR3 is TGTGCCAGCAGGGAGGGATGGGGAGTCAGAGATACGCAGTATTTT.

The sample holds a few counts of this clonotype. V usage is TRBV7-9 and J usage is TRBJ2-7, with D unresolved. The CDR3 is 15 amino acids. Trimming cost V 3 bases and J 3 bases, with 15 bases left between them. The V gene's germline CDR1 is SEHNR and CDR2 FQNEAQ (reference sequence). CDR3 sequence (DNA): TGTGCCAGCAGCTTCAGACCGGGCCAAGTCTACGAGCAGTACTTC. Protein: CASSFRPGQVYEQYF.

This clonotype was seen a handful of times. The chain is built from TRBV20-1 and TRBJ2-7; D unresolved. Germline V gene sequence: CDR1 DFQATT, CDR2 SNEGSKA (reference sequence). V dropped 1 base and J dropped 4 bases, with 5 bases sitting between them. CDR3 length: 11 residues. The CDR3 protein is CSARAHYEQYV. The CDR3 DNA reads as TGCAGTGCTAGAGCGCATTACGAGCAGTACGTC.

The V call is TRBV6-1, the J call TRBJ1-1; D gene ambiguous. Germline V lookup: CDR1 MNHNS, CDR2 SASEGT. V was pared by 5 bases and J by 6 bases, with 16 bases between. This CDR3 spans 14 amino acids. The CDR3 here is CASSPRPGVAEAFF. DNA for the CDR3: TGTGCCAGCAGTCCCCGGCCCGGGGTCGCTGAAGCTTTCTTT.

The chain carries TRBV12-3 or TRBV12-4 and TRBJ2-3, with TRBD1 matching over 10 bases. The CDR3 covers 17 residues. V dropped 5 bases and J dropped 4; count of bases not matched to a gene: 12. The CDR3 region is CASSKWPGQGSADTQYF. The CDR3 coding sequence is TGTGCCAGCAGTAAGTGGCCGGGACAGGGGAGCGCAGATACGCAGTATTTT.

This clonotype was observed a handful of times. This sequence joins TRBV27 and TRBJ2-1; 14 bases line up with TRBD2. This CDR3 region has 17 residues. V lost 8 bases and J lost 8; bases outside the gene matches: 14. Germline V lookup: CDR1 MNHEY, CDR2 SMNVEV (reference sequence). CDR3 residues: CASPIKRTSGGKDEQFF. The CDR3 DNA follows: TGTGCCAGCCCGATCAAGCGGACTAGCGGGGGGAAGGATGAGCAGTTCTTC.

This clonotype turned up a few times. The gene calls are TRBV25-1 and TRBJ2-5, with 7 bases fitting TRBD2. Per the germline V gene, CDR1 is MGHDK and CDR2 is SYGVNS. This CDR3 is built from 14 residues. After removal of 2 bases from V and 6 bases from J, the junction contained 6 bases not matched to a gene. The DNA for the CDR3 is TGTGCCAGCAGTGAAGGGGGAGGGTGGAAGACCCAGTACTTC. It is translated as CASSEGGGWKTQYF.

The J gene is TRBJ1-6, the V gene TRBV7-8; D is uncertain. Trimming pared 2 bases from V and 14 bases from J, leaving 10 bases between. Germline assignment: CDR1 SGHVS and CDR2 FQNEAQ. The CDR3 totals 12 residues. CDR3 DNA: TGTGCCAGCAGCTTACGCGCCCCGACCCTCCACTTT. It translates to CASSLRAPTLHF.

This clonotype was observed a few times. The chain is built from TRBV4-1 and TRBJ2-1; perhaps TRBD2 as D (5 bases). Germline V gives CDR1 MGHRA, CDR2 YSYEKL. The ends were cut back, 2 bases at V and 9 bases at J, with 14 bases in the middle. This CDR3 is built from 14 residues. In nucleotides, the CDR3 is TGCGCCAGCAGCCAAATCGTAGGACTTAGTGAGCAGTTCTTC. It translates to CASSQIVGLSEQFF.

Only a few counts were recorded for this clonotype. The V call is TRBV15, the J call TRBJ2-7, with a possible D match to TRBD1 (5 bases). In germline, CDR1 is LNHNV, CDR2 YYDKDF (reference sequence). Trimming took 0 bases from V and 4 from J, leaving 7 bases between them. There are 13 residues in the CDR3. CDR3: CATSRDKGYEQYF. The CDR3 nucleotides are TGTGCCACCAGCAGAGATAAGGGGTACGAGCAGTACTTC.

This clonotype has more than one count but fewer than ten. The CDR3 bases are TGTGCAACTTCGGTGGACAACTATGGCTACACCTTC. Its translation is CATSVDNYGYTF. This chain connects TRBV24-1 to TRBJ1-2; no definite D call. The germline V gene encodes CDR1 KGHDR and CDR2 SFDVKD. This CDR3 region has 12 residues.

The chain joins TRBV18 to TRBJ2-2; tentatively, D is TRBD1 (6 bases). CDR1 is KGHSH, CDR2 LQKENI, per germline. The CDR3 spans 15 residues. The V gene lost 3 bases and the J gene lost 4 bases, with 12 bases spanning the gap. CDR3 in DNA: TGTGCCAGCTCACCGGGGGCCCTTTTCACCGGGGAGCTGTTTTTT. Its protein product is CASSPGALFTGELFF.

This clonotype was counted a few times. The V gene is TRBV5-1, the J gene TRBJ2-1, with D perhaps given as TRBD1 or TRBD2 (5 bases each). There are 15 residues in the CDR3. V was shortened by 0 bases and J by 0 bases, with 7 bases between the two germline ends. CDR1 is SGHRS, CDR2 YFSETQ, per germline. The CDR3 protein is CASSLGGISYNEQFF. The CDR3 DNA sequence: TGCGCCAGCAGCTTGGGGGGGATCTCCTACAATGAGCAGTTCTTC.

This clonotype was seen just once. This chain connects TRBV7-2 to TRBJ1-2; TRBD1 agrees at 7 bases. The CDR3 sequence is 13 residues long. V lost 3 bases, J lost 8 bases, and 6 bases stayed unmatched. Germline lookup yields CDR1 SGHTA and CDR2 FQGNSA. CDR3 amino acids: CASSFPGGEGYTF. The CDR3, as DNA: TGTGCCAGCAGCTTTCCAGGGGGAGAAGGCTACACCTTC. Supplemented by reference TRBV7-2 and TRBJ1-2, the full variable domain reads GAGVSQSPSNKVTEKGKDVELRCDPISGHTALYWYRQSLGQGLEFLIYFQGNSAPDKSGLPSDRFSAERTGGSVSTLTIQRTQQEDSAVYLCASSFPGGEGYTFGSGTRLTVV.

In this sample, this clonotype turned up a few times. V gene TRBV6-2 or TRBV6-3 combines with J gene TRBJ1-5; D possibly corresponds to TRBD1 (5 bases). The V end lost 2 bases, the J end lost 7 bases, and 12 bases lay between the germline ends. From germline, CDR1 is MNHEY and CDR2 SVGEGT. This CDR3 is 14 amino acids long. The chain's CDR3 is CASSYPLRDQPQHF. CDR3 sequence (DNA): TGTGCCAGCAGTTACCCCTTACGGGACCAGCCCCAGCATTTT.

CDR3 in amino acids: CASNSQGTAGYTF. CDR3 in DNA: TGTGCCAGCAACTCTCAAGGGACAGCTGGCTACACCTTC. This chain uses TRBV6-5 with TRBJ1-2; 7 bases line up with TRBD1. This CDR3 is built from 13 residues. The germline gives CDR1 MNHEY, CDR2 SVGAGI. The V segment lost 7 bases and the J segment 7 bases; nucleotides outside the gene matches: 9.

The chain couples TRBV6-6 to TRBJ2-4; the match to TRBD1 covers 7 bases. Per the germline V gene, CDR1 is MNHNY and CDR2 is SVGAGI (reference sequence). Losses at the gene ends were 4 bases for V and 4 bases for J; bases not matched to a gene: 1. The CDR3 covers 13 residues. The CDR3: CASSSGQKNIQYF. In DNA, the CDR3 is TGTGCCAGCAGTTCGGGACAGAAAAACATTCAGTACTTC.